This T cell receptor (beta chain) is from a study of cytomegalovirus exposure and HLA in healthy donors. Though probably carrying unrecorded immune exposures, donors were nominally healthy at sampling. This clone showed up just a few times. The PCR ran on 60 Vbeta and 13 Jbeta primers. Original analysis: Later reanalysis found 70 million to 95 million unique TCR beta chains, about 11 million of them shared. Assay: immunoSEQ multiplex PCR; the TCRdb copy retains only in-frame clones and omits some. For V, J and clone size, that table is used; D and trimming come from the DNA. The data show around 190,000 clones, with 75% to 85% seen just once and around 1.5% held by the top ten. The CDR3 contains 18 residues. The V segment lost 5 bases and the J segment 2 bases; nucleotides outside the gene matches: 10. The germline V gene has CDR1 MDHEN and CDR2 SYDVKM.

Sequencing was done on a sample of PBMCs. The TCR originated in a woman aged 50 to 60 in good health and CMV-seronegative. The chain uses TRBV28 and TRBJ2-3; TRBD2 aligns across 13 bases. The CDR3 nucleotides read TGTGCCAGCAGTCCGACTTCAGGGACTAGCGGGATCACAGATACGCAGTATTTT. Its translation: CASSPTSGTSGITDTQYF.